These 32 T cell receptor beta chains were all obtained from the same sample, sequenced in a study of shared clonotypes between healthy human individuals. CD45RO-negative cells were positively selected for CCR7, leaving out terminally differentiated effector memory CD45RA+ cells. Here immunoSEQ multiplex PCR was the method, and the copy in TCRdb shows in-frame clones only, minus some. The sample has some 2.1 million clones, over 85% seen once; the top ten hold 1.5% to 2%. Sequencing was performed on naive CD8+ T cells from PBMCs. The receptors were sampled from a man aged 18 to 29 in good health. Some clones in this sample may be carry-over from other donors' samples.

The chain is built from TRBV12-5 and TRBJ2-7, with D hard to call. The CDR3 spans 11 residues. The V end was cut by 5 bases, the J end by 5 bases, with 7 bases between. Germline V gene lookup returns CDR1 LGHNT and CDR2 FRNRAP. The CDR3: CASGAPHEQYF. In nucleotides, the CDR3 is TGTGCTAGTGGTGCCCCCCACGAGCAGTACTTC.

This chain uses TRBV4-3 with TRBJ1-1, with 10 positions matching TRBD1. Germline loops: CDR1 LGHNA, CDR2 YSLEER. The V segment lost 10 bases and the J segment 5 bases; nucleotides outside the gene matches: 7. CDR3 size: 13 residues. The CDR3, as DNA: TGCGCCACCCGACAGGGGGCGGGTACTGAAGCTTTCTTT. It translates to CATRQGAGTEAFF.

This clone came up a few times. The rearrangement joins TRBV30 to TRBJ1-1; possible D gene TRBD1, 5 bases. Trimming took off 4 bases at V and 0 bases at J, with 9 bases between the two ends. This CDR3 contains 13 residues. Germline lookup yields CDR1 GTSNPN and CDR2 SVGIG (reference sequence). The CDR3 reads CAWNPGLNTEAFF. DNA of the CDR3: TGTGCCTGGAACCCAGGGCTGAACACTGAAGCTTTCTTT.

The gene calls are TRBV7-9 and TRBJ2-2; the D gene is possibly TRBD2 (6 bases). V shed 1 base and J shed 4 bases, with 13 bases lying between them. The CDR3 is made up of 16 amino acids. The germline V gene encodes CDR1 SEHNR and CDR2 FQNEAQ (reference sequence). The CDR3 nucleotides are TGTGCCAGCAGCTTAGATCTCGGGAGAGGCACCGGGGAGCTGTTTTTT. It translates to CASSLDLGRGTGELFF.

This clone appeared once. This rearrangement joins TRBV5-6 to TRBJ2-3; no firm D call. V shed 6 bases and J shed 1 base, with 15 bases lying between them. The CDR3 covers 15 residues. CDR1 SGHDT and CDR2 YYEEEE come from the germline V gene. DNA for the CDR3: TGTGCCAGCACCCACGCCTACGAGGGCACAGATACGCAGTATTTT. It specifies CASTHAYEGTDTQYF.

The chain recombines TRBV6-5 with TRBJ2-1, with no clear D. Germline loops: CDR1 MNHEY, CDR2 SVGAGI. Deletions cut 7 bases from V and 0 bases from J, with 13 bases between. CDR3 length: 15 amino acids. This CDR3 reads CASTLHRSSYNEQFF. The CDR3 nucleotides read TGTGCCAGCACCTTACACCGGAGCTCCTACAATGAGCAGTTCTTC.

V gene TRBV7-9 combines with J gene TRBJ2-1; D may be TRBD2 (6 bases). Germline V gene sequence: CDR1 SEHNR, CDR2 FQNEAQ (reference sequence). The CDR3 totals 15 residues. With 6 bases removed from V and 3 bases from J, the gap between germline ends came to 15 bases. The chain's CDR3 is CASRGLAGNYNEQFF. CDR3 nucleotide sequence: TGTGCCAGCAGGGGGTTGGCGGGAAACTACAATGAGCAGTTCTTC. The variable domain in full, with the rest retrieved from reference TRBV7-9 and TRBJ2-1, is DTGVSQNPRHKITKRGQNVTFRCDPISEHNRLYWYRQTLGQGPEFLTYFQNEAQLEKSRLLSDRFSAERPKGSFSTLEIQRTEQGDSAMYLCASRGLAGNYNEQFFGPGTRLTVL.

This clone was recorded a few times. The genes are TRBV4-1 and TRBJ1-1; the match to TRBD1 covers 7 bases. This CDR3 is built from 14 residues. Trimming cost V 1 base and J 3 bases; bases outside gene matches: 2. CDR1 and CDR2 from the germline V gene are MGHRA and YSYEKL. The DNA of the CDR3 is TGCGCCAGCAGCCAAGTACAGGGGTACACTGAAGCTTTCTTT. Encoded protein: CASSQVQGYTEAFF.

J is TRBJ1-4 and V is TRBV6-5; weak D call: TRBD1 (5 bases). This CDR3 contains 15 residues. Trimming stripped 6 bases from V and 6 bases from J, with 17 bases between. Germline V gene data show CDR1 as MNHEY and CDR2 as SVGAGI. The CDR3 sequence is CASSPGHGQHEKLFF. CDR3 DNA: TGTGCCAGCAGCCCAGGGCACGGGCAACATGAAAAACTGTTTTTT.

This rearrangement joins TRBV4-3 to TRBJ2-3, with D unresolved. From germline, CDR1 is LGHNA and CDR2 YSLEER. Trimming stripped 3 bases from V and 4 bases from J, with 11 bases between. The CDR3 totals 14 residues. The CDR3 is CASSQGSAADTQYF. As DNA, the CDR3 is TGCGCCAGCAGCCAGGGGTCTGCGGCAGATACGCAGTATTTT.

This clone has a single count. The rearrangement uses TRBV18 and TRBJ1-2; TRBD1 matches at 10 bases. Germline CDR1 KGHSH, CDR2 LQKENI. Unmatched junction bases numbered 5, after V lost 3 bases and J lost 4 bases. This CDR3 spans 15 amino acids. The DNA for the CDR3 is TGTGCCAGCTCACCCGGGACAGGGGCAGTCTATGGCTACACCTTC. Translated: CASSPGTGAVYGYTF.

The CDR3 loop reads CASSLAGNAYNEQFF. The CDR3 region has the DNA TGTGCCAGCAGTCTAGCGGGAAACGCCTACAATGAGCAGTTCTTC. The chain links TRBV6-5 to TRBJ2-1; the match to TRBD2 covers 9 bases. The CDR3 runs to 15 residues. CDR1 is MNHEY and CDR2 is SVGAGI in the germline V gene. V was pared by 5 bases and J by 2 bases, with 4 bases of the junction left unmatched.

V gene TRBV6-6 combines with J gene TRBJ2-7, with a weak D call TRBD1 (6 bases). Germline assignment: CDR1 MNHNY and CDR2 SVGAGI (reference sequence). V was pared by 2 bases and J by 3 bases, with 11 bases between. The CDR3 totals 14 residues. CDR3 in DNA: TGTGCCAGCAGTTACCGGGACACCTTCTACGAGCAGTACTTC. Protein: CASSYRDTFYEQYF.

The genes are TRBV4-1 and TRBJ1-6; D ambiguous. Trimming shortened V by 0 bases and J by 13 bases, and 16 bases separated the two germline ends. The CDR3 totals 15 residues. Germline V gives CDR1 MGHRA, CDR2 YSYEKL. CDR3 nucleotides: TGCGCCAGCAGCCAAGATAGAGGCCTCGGATCGCCCCTCCACTTT. Translation gives CASSQDRGLGSPLHF.

Here the CDR3 reads CASSDTGTGELFF. CDR3 nucleotide sequence: TGTGCCAGCAGTGACACCGGGACCGGGGAGCTGTTTTTT. The gene calls are TRBV6-4 and TRBJ2-2; D is ambiguous. Between the trimmed V and J ends, which lost 2 bases and 5 bases, there was a span of 6 bases. Germline CDR1 MRHNA, CDR2 SNTAGT. The length of the CDR3 is 13 residues.

The chain is built from TRBV5-1 and TRBJ1-1; D call uncertain. CDR1 and CDR2 from the germline V gene are SGHRS and YFSETQ. With 0 bases removed from V and 1 base from J, the gap between germline ends came to 13 bases. This CDR3 spans 16 amino acids. CDR3 sequence reads: CASSLDLRGGNTEAFF. CDR3 in DNA: TGCGCCAGCAGCTTGGATTTGCGTGGAGGGAACACTGAAGCTTTCTTT.

V and J are TRBV19 and TRBJ2-1; 9 bases are a match to TRBD2. V shed 6 bases, J shed 0 bases, and the junction held 15 bases outside the gene matches. The CDR3 length is 19 residues. CDR1 and CDR2 (germline): LNHDA, SQIVND (reference sequence). CDR3 protein: CASSNGLARWVGSYNEQFF. The CDR3 DNA reads as TGTGCCAGTAGCAACGGACTAGCGAGATGGGTTGGCTCCTACAATGAGCAGTTCTTC.

To note about this clone: Other DNA sequences within the sample encode an identical CDR3. V and J are TRBV27 and TRBJ2-1, with D unclear. Between the trimmed V and J ends, which lost 5 bases and 5 bases, there was a span of 7 bases. The CDR3 covers 12 residues. Germline assignment: CDR1 MNHEY and CDR2 SMNVEV (reference sequence). The CDR3 loop is CASSPLNNEQFF. The CDR3 nucleotides read TGTGCCAGCAGTCCGCTGAACAATGAGCAGTTCTTC.

The CDR3 sequence: CASSEGISPGGDIQYF. The CDR3 DNA follows: TGTGCCAGCAGTGAAGGGATCTCCCCAGGGGGTGACATTCAGTACTTC. The gene calls are TRBV6-1 and TRBJ2-4, with TRBD1 matching over 7 bases. The V and J ends lost 1 base and 8 bases, in that order; junction bases with no gene match: 11. Germline V gene data show CDR1 as MNHNS and CDR2 as SASEGT. The length of the CDR3 is 16 residues.

The CDR3 DNA sequence: TGCGCCAGTAACTCTGGAAACACCATATATTTT. This encodes CASNSGNTIYF. The V gene is TRBV5-1, the J gene TRBJ1-3; no firm D call. The CDR3 length is 11 residues. V shed 8 bases and J shed 0 bases, with 3 bases lying between them. The germline gives CDR1 SGHRS, CDR2 YFSETQ. The entire variable domain, with the rest obtained from reference TRBV5-1 and TRBJ1-3, is as follows: KAGVTQTPRYLIKTRGQQVTLSCSPISGHRSVSWYQQTPGQGLQFLFEYFSETQRNKGNFPGRFSGRQFSNSRSEMNVSTLELGDSALYLCASNSGNTIYFGEGSWLTVV.

The chain links TRBV6-6 to TRBJ2-7; 7 bases line up with TRBD2. Losses at the gene ends were 0 bases for V and 3 bases for J; bases not matched to a gene: 8. The CDR3 length is 16 residues. In germline, CDR1 is MNHNY, CDR2 SVGAGI (reference sequence). CDR3 sequence (DNA): TGTGCCAGCAGTTACTCGCGGCTAGCGGAGTTCTACGAGCAGTACTTC. Translating gives CASSYSRLAEFYEQYF.

The V and J genes are TRBV4-1 and TRBJ2-1; 8 bases match TRBD2. V was pared by 4 bases and J by 6 bases, with 8 bases of the junction left unmatched. Germline V CDR1 and CDR2: MGHRA, YSYEKL. CDR3 size: 15 residues. The CDR3 protein is CASSLLSGGTNEQFF. In DNA, the CDR3 is TGCGCCAGCAGCCTACTAAGCGGGGGCACCAATGAGCAGTTCTTC.

The chain combines TRBV10-3 with TRBJ2-7; 11 bases are shared with TRBD2. Germline V gene data show CDR1 as ENHRY and CDR2 as SYGVKD. The CDR3 covers 17 residues. The ends lost 2 bases at V and 3 bases at J; junction bases unmatched: 9. This CDR3 reads CAISETSGSRGNYEQYF. Written as DNA, the CDR3 is TGTGCCATCAGTGAGACTAGCGGGAGTAGGGGAAACTACGAGCAGTACTTC.

CDR3 in DNA: TGCGCCAGCAGCCATCAAGGGGCCGGGCAGGGAGACTACGAGCAGTACTTC. Amino acid sequence: CASSHQGAGQGDYEQYF. The chain has TRBV4-1 and TRBJ2-7; possibly TRBD1 or TRBD2 for D (5 bases each). Trimming cost V 3 bases and J 3 bases, with 21 bases left between them. The germline V gene has CDR1 MGHRA and CDR2 YSYEKL. This CDR3 has 17 amino acids.

Only one count was recorded for this clone. The V call is TRBV28, the J call TRBJ1-5, with D perhaps matching TRBD1 (5 bases). With 6 bases removed from V and 5 bases from J, the gap between germline ends came to 20 bases. The CDR3 consists of 16 residues. Germline values: CDR1 MDHEN, CDR2 SYDVKM. Here the CDR3 reads CASRPGGRDIYQPQHF. CDR3 bases: TGTGCCAGCAGGCCGGGGGGGAGAGATATTTATCAGCCCCAGCATTTT.

Regarding this clone: The sample has other DNA sequences that encode this CDR3 too. J is TRBJ2-2 and V is TRBV6-6, with 8 bases aligning to TRBD2. The germline gives CDR1 MNHNY, CDR2 SVGAGI (reference sequence). This CDR3 has 15 residues. J was trimmed by 5 bases and V by 0 bases; bases with no gene match: 2. CDR3 bases: TGTGCCAGCAGTTACTCACGGGAGGGGACCGGGGAGCTGTTTTTT. Its protein product is CASSYSREGTGELFF.

The J gene is TRBJ2-1, the V gene TRBV28; 10 bases are shared with TRBD1. CDR1 and CDR2 (germline): MDHEN, SYDVKM. The CDR3 has 17 amino acids. V dropped 1 base and J dropped 4; count of bases not matched to a gene: 7. The CDR3 DNA follows: TGTGCCAGCAGTTTATATCCGACAGGGGGCTCGTACAATGAGCAGTTCTTC. Protein: CASSLYPTGGSYNEQFF.

The genes are TRBV19 and TRBJ2-2; 9 bases match TRBD1. V shed 6 bases and J 6 bases; nucleotides not matched to a gene: 2. The CDR3 contains 13 residues. Germline assignment: CDR1 LNHDA and CDR2 SQIVND (reference sequence). The CDR3 nucleotides read TGTGCCAGTAGAAACAGGGGGCCCGGGGAGCTGTTTTTT. Amino acids: CASRNRGPGELFF.

The chain is built from TRBV6-6 and TRBJ2-7; D is ambiguous. Germline CDR1 reads MNHNY; CDR2 reads SVGAGI (reference sequence). The CDR3 has 16 residues. Between the trimmed V and J ends, which lost 0 bases and 3 bases, there was a span of 15 bases. This CDR3 reads CASSYSIRAGIYEQYF. CDR3 sequence (DNA): TGTGCCAGCAGTTACTCGATACGGGCAGGAATCTACGAGCAGTACTTC.

The chain combines TRBV6-6 with TRBJ2-5; TRBD1 matches 8 bases. The CDR3 runs 12 residues. The V and J ends lost 6 bases and 5 bases, in that order; junction bases with no gene match: 2. Germline values: CDR1 MNHNY, CDR2 SVGAGI (reference sequence). CDR3 DNA sequence: TGTGCCAGCAGACAGGGGGTTGAGACCCAGTACTTC. This codes for CASRQGVETQYF.

This clone was seen a single time. The V call is TRBV7-2, the J call TRBJ2-7; D may be TRBD1 (6 bases). V gave up 5 bases and J gave up 3 bases, with 8 bases separating them. This CDR3 comprises 12 residues. Germline-derived CDR1 and CDR2 are SGHTA and FQGNSA. The CDR3 DNA sequence: TGTGCCAGCAGCGTACAGGGCTACGAGCAGTACTTC. Translation gives CASSVQGYEQYF.

The rearrangement uses TRBV7-8 and TRBJ2-2; D is undetermined. This CDR3 has 14 residues. CDR1 is SGHVS, CDR2 FQNEAQ, per germline. The V gene lost 4 bases and the J gene lost 2 bases, with 8 bases spanning the gap. The CDR3 DNA reads as TGTGCCAGCAGCTGGATGGCCAACACCGGGGAGCTGTTTTTT. It encodes CASSWMANTGELFF.